These 5 T cell receptor beta chains were sequenced from one sample in a study of graft-versus-host responses after intestinal transplantation. Sequencing was performed with immunoSEQ multiplex PCR; in TCRdb, only in-frame clones are kept and a portion is missing. The table lists 75,000 to 100,000 clones, about nine tenths of them singletons, with roughly 0.2% in the top ten. These receptors are not linked to any known antigen. The sequencing used unstimulated CD4+ T cells sorted from spleen or lymph node cells, collected before transplant. All receptors come from a human donor who was the organ donor for an intestinal transplant.

This clone has just one count. This rearrangement joins TRBV5-1 to TRBJ2-3; 8 nucleotides match TRBD2. Germline CDR1 is SGHRS and CDR2 is YFSETQ. CDR3 length equals 14 residues. J was trimmed by 6 bases and V by 4 bases; bases with no gene match: 7. In DNA, the CDR3 is TGCGCCAGCAGCCCGGGAGGGGGGCAGGATACGCAGTATTTT. Translating it yields CASSPGGGQDTQYF.

This chain connects TRBV4-2 to TRBJ2-4; 14 bases fit TRBD2. Trimming took 8 bases from V and 6 from J; bases not matched to a gene: 9. Per germline, CDR1 LGHNA and CDR2 YNFKEQ. The CDR3 covers 16 residues. The CDR3 coding sequence is TGTGCCAGCTCGACTAGCGGGGGGGCTAGTGGAAACATTCAGTACTTC. The encoded protein is CASSTSGGASGNIQYF.

DNA for the CDR3: TGTGCCAGCAGCTTACGCTTGGGAGGGGGTGAAAAACTGTTTTTT. As protein: CASSLRLGGGEKLFF. The chain joins TRBV7-6 to TRBJ1-4; D perhaps matches TRBD1 (6 bases). The germline CDR1 and CDR2 sequences are SGHVS and FNYEAQ. Between the trimmed V and J ends, which lost 2 bases and 7 bases, there was a span of 14 bases. This CDR3 spans 15 amino acids.

The rearrangement joins TRBV11-1 to TRBJ1-1; D possibly corresponds to TRBD1 (5 bases). The CDR3 consists of 15 residues. Trimming stripped 5 bases from V and 3 bases from J, with 16 bases between. Per germline, CDR1 SGHAT and CDR2 FQDESV (reference sequence). The CDR3 nucleotides read TGTGCCAGCAGCAGGCGCAGGGTTGCGGACACTGAAGCTTTCTTT. It is translated as CASSRRRVADTEAFF.

Regarding this clone: Other DNA sequences from this sample encode an identical CDR3 as well. The J gene is TRBJ1-2, the V gene TRBV5-1, with TRBD1 matching over 8 bases. V was clipped by 3 bases and J by 2 bases; unmatched bases: 0. Looked up from germline, CDR1 is SGHRS and CDR2 is YFSETQ. The CDR3 totals 13 residues. CDR3 protein: CASSWDRNYGYTF. The CDR3 nucleotides are TGCGCCAGCAGCTGGGACAGGAACTATGGCTACACCTTC. The variable domain in full, completed from reference TRBV5-1 and TRBJ1-2, reads KAGVTQTPRYLIKTRGQQVTLSCSPISGHRSVSWYQQTPGQGLQFLFEYFSETQRNKGNFPGRFSGRQFSNSRSEMNVSTLELGDSALYLCASSWDRNYGYTFGSGTRLTVV.